The following is a T cell receptor beta chain sequence with its context. The antigen is not known. CDR1 and CDR2 from the germline V gene are LNHDA and SQIVND (reference sequence). J was trimmed by 3 bases and V by 5 bases; bases with no gene match: 4. The CDR3 runs to 13 residues. The data originate from a study of graft-versus-host responses after intestinal transplantation. Assay: immunoSEQ multiplex PCR; the TCRdb copy retains only in-frame clones and omits some. The sample consists of over 15,000 clones, approximately 80% of them appearing once. General observations from the study: HvG clone declines early post-transplant were associated with peak circulating GvH levels.

This receptor was taken from a human patient who received an intestinal transplant, so some T cells may come from the graft donor. The chain couples TRBV19 to TRBJ2-7; 7 nucleotides align to TRBD2. The specimen comprised PBMCs, sampled 14 days after transplant. CDR3 bases: TGTGCCAGTAGTGGGGCGGGGGACTACGAGCAGTACTTC. Protein: CASSGAGDYEQYF.